Below, 12 T cell receptor beta chains from the same sample are listed, as sequenced in a study of cytomegalovirus exposure and HLA in healthy donors. The PCR made use of 60 Vbeta and 13 Jbeta primers. The table came from immunoSEQ multiplex PCR; TCRdb's copy has only in-frame clones and leaves some out. The sample carries 130,000 to 150,000 clones, about two thirds recorded once. The specimen was PBMCs. Receptor source: a woman aged 18-29 years in good health and CMV-seronegative.

The rearrangement links TRBV7-6 to TRBJ2-1, with 7 bases that match TRBD1. The germline CDR1 and CDR2 sequences are SGHVS and FNYEAQ. V lost 5 bases and J lost 4; bases outside the gene matches: 8. This CDR3 comprises 15 residues. CDR3 sequence reads: CASSAGTEPYNEQFF. CDR3 coding DNA: TGTGCCAGCAGCGCCGGGACAGAGCCGTACAATGAGCAGTTCTTC.

V and J are TRBV9 and TRBJ2-3; TRBD2 agrees at 8 bases. This CDR3 spans 15 amino acids. Germline CDR1 SGDLS, CDR2 YYNGEE. The V gene end was trimmed by 5 bases and the J gene end by 2 bases; junction bases not matched to a gene: 7. Here the CDR3 reads CASRGTGLATDTQYF. Here the CDR3 DNA reads TGTGCCAGCAGAGGTACCGGACTAGCCACAGATACGCAGTATTTT.

The gene calls are TRBV27 and TRBJ2-2, with TRBD1 matching 8 bases. V shed 3 bases, J shed 3 bases, and the junction held 18 bases outside the gene matches. The CDR3 is made up of 20 amino acids. The germline gives CDR1 MNHEY, CDR2 SMNVEV (reference sequence). The CDR3 sequence: CASSFLRDRILQRDTGELFF. The CDR3, as DNA: TGTGCCAGCAGTTTCCTCAGGGACAGGATCTTACAAAGAGACACCGGGGAGCTGTTTTTT.

This chain uses TRBV18 with TRBJ2-7; TRBD1 aligns across 9 bases. CDR1 KGHSH and CDR2 LQKENI come from the germline V gene. J lost 6 bases, V lost 5 bases, and 23 bases had no gene match. This CDR3 spans 19 amino acids. The CDR3 DNA is TGTGCCAGCTCATACCGGGACAGGGCTCCCCTAGGTAGAAGTAGCGAGCAGTACTTC. Its protein product is CASSYRDRAPLGRSSEQYF.

As for this clone: Other DNA sequences of this sample code for an identical CDR3. The chain recombines TRBV5-1 with TRBJ1-5; 8 bases align to TRBD1. The length of the CDR3 is 15 residues. With V trimmed by 1 base and J by 1 base, 1 base remained unmatched. The germline V gene encodes CDR1 SGHRS and CDR2 YFSETQ. This CDR3 reads CASSLQGASNQPQHF. As DNA, the CDR3 is TGCGCCAGCAGCTTGCAGGGGGCGAGCAATCAGCCCCAGCATTTT.

In its sample, this clone was seen a few times. This rearrangement joins TRBV6-5 to TRBJ1-2; no definite D call. Germline CDR1 MNHEY, CDR2 SVGAGI. This CDR3 spans 15 amino acids. Trimming left V 0 bases short and J 0 bases short, with 8 bases between. The CDR3 region has the DNA TGTGCCAGCAGTTACTCGCGGAGACCTAACTATGGCTACACCTTC. Its protein product is CASSYSRRPNYGYTF.

This clone occurred once. V usage is TRBV7-9 and J usage is TRBJ2-3; TRBD2 matches at 8 bases. Germline CDR1 and CDR2: SEHNR and FQNEAQ (reference sequence). Losses at the gene ends were 1 base for V and 3 bases for J; bases not matched to a gene: 12. The CDR3 runs 18 residues. The CDR3 DNA reads TGTGCCAGCAGCTTAGTAAAGCGGGGGCTAGCTTGGACAGATACGCAGTATTTT. Its protein is CASSLVKRGLAWTDTQYF.

This chain links TRBV28 with TRBJ1-5; the match to TRBD1 covers 7 bases. Trimming cost V 6 bases and J 2 bases; bases outside gene matches: 7. This CDR3 is built from 15 residues. The germline gives CDR1 MDHEN, CDR2 SYDVKM. CDR3 DNA: TGTGCCAGCAGAAGACAGGGCGGGGGCAATCAGCCCCAGCATTTT. It encodes CASRRQGGGNQPQHF.

V is TRBV27 and J is TRBJ1-5, with 10 bases aligning to TRBD1. Trimming at V came to 6 bases and at J to 0 bases, leaving 11 bases not matched to a gene. The CDR3 spans 18 residues. Germline loops: CDR1 MNHEY, CDR2 SMNVEV (reference sequence). The CDR3: CASRSGQGDWYSNQPQHF. DNA for the CDR3: TGTGCCAGCAGATCCGGACAGGGGGACTGGTATAGCAATCAGCCCCAGCATTTT.

This clone was seen more than once but under ten times. The chain combines TRBV4-3 with TRBJ2-6, with 7 bases identical to TRBD1. Per the germline V gene, CDR1 is LGHNA and CDR2 is YSLEER. This CDR3 is 18 amino acids long. V lost 4 bases to trimming and J lost 4 bases; unmatched junction nucleotides: 13. DNA of the CDR3: TGCGCCAGCAGCCCCCGGGGTTCTACAGGGGCCGGGGCCAACGTCCTGACTTTC. It yields the protein CASSPRGSTGAGANVLTF.

The V gene is TRBV6-5, the J gene TRBJ1-1; D is unresolved. This CDR3 is built from 14 residues. CDR1 and CDR2 (germline): MNHEY, SVGAGI. Trimming cost V 2 bases and J 5 bases, with 12 bases left between them. The CDR3 DNA sequence: TGTGCCAGCAGTTACGGCGCGGCGGGGACTGAAGCTTTCTTT. It translates to CASSYGAAGTEAFF.

V is TRBV7-9 and J is TRBJ1-2, with TRBD1 identical over 8 bases. Germline values: CDR1 SEHNR, CDR2 FQNEAQ (reference sequence). V lost 5 bases, J lost 3 bases, and 2 bases stayed unmatched. The CDR3 sequence is 13 residues long. In nucleotides, the CDR3 is TGTGCCAGCAGCACGACAGGGGACTATGGCTACACCTTC. This encodes CASSTTGDYGYTF.